Listed below are T cell receptor beta chains from one sample, sequenced in a study of blood T cell repertoires in COVID-19. Method: immunoSEQ multiplex PCR; TCRdb's copy keeps in-frame clones and lacks some. Among some 100,000 clones listed, about 82% were seen once. Sequenced input: peripheral blood. These receptors were obtained from a human donor in a cohort sampled during active COVID-19. Both conserved end residues are part of each CDR3. A D gene is named only where the DNA matches it firmly. Clone size is stated in some rows and not others, as once, few, many or a class when expanded.

CASSPIGQGSEAFF	TGTGCCAGCAGTCCGATTGGACAGGGGTCTGAAGCTTTCTTT	TRBD1	TRBV25-1	TRBJ1-1	.
CASSDNRGVFF	TGCGCCAGCAGTGACAACAGGGGAGTGTTCTTC	TRBD1	TRBV10-1	TRBJ2-1	.
CATKGDRDTYEQYF	TGTGCCACCAAAGGGGACAGGGACACCTACGAGCAGTACTTC	TRBD1	TRBV10-3	TRBJ2-7	.
CASSQDPGSGNTIYF	TGCGCCAGCAGCCAAGACCCAGGGTCTGGAAACACCATATATTTT	.	TRBV4-3	TRBJ1-3	.
CASSLYSGAEAFF	TGTGCCAGCAGCTTATATTCAGGGGCTGAAGCTTTCTTT	.	TRBV7-2	TRBJ1-1	.
CASSLGQAYF	TGTGCCAGCAGCCTGGGACAGGCGTACTTC	TRBD1	TRBV6-5	TRBJ2-5	few
CASSYGTSGSETQYF	TGTGCCAGCAGCTATGGGACTAGCGGGAGTGAGACCCAGTACTTC	TRBD2	TRBV9	TRBJ2-5	once
CASSFRQALIPDTQYF	TGTGCCAGCAGTTTTCGACAGGCTCTAATACCAGATACGCAGTATTTT	.	TRBV27	TRBJ2-3	.
CSAPGQGGYTF	TGCAGTGCCCCCGGGCAGGGTGGCTACACCTTC	.	TRBV20-1	TRBJ1-2	.
CASSLRQLTEAFF	TGTGCCAGCAGTTTAAGACAGCTCACTGAAGCTTTCTTT	.	TRBV12-3/TRBV12-4	TRBJ1-1	.
CASSPPAGGSTDTQYF	TGTGCCAGCAGCCCTCCCGCTGGCGGGAGCACAGATACGCAGTATTTT	.	TRBV7-9	TRBJ2-3	.
CASGLVTGENTEAFF	TGTGCTAGTGGTTTGGTAACCGGGGAGAACACTGAAGCTTTCTTT	.	TRBV12-5	TRBJ1-1	.
CASSSRGGNQPQHF	TGTGCCAGTAGTTCCAGGGGAGGCAATCAGCCCCAGCATTTT	.	TRBV19	TRBJ1-5	.
CASRADRLADTQYF	TGTGCCAGCAGAGCAGACAGGTTAGCAGATACGCAGTATTTT	.	TRBV6-5	TRBJ2-3	.
CASSGGTSGKKYEQYF	TGTGCCAGCAGCGGGGGGACTAGCGGAAAAAAATACGAGCAGTACTTC	TRBD2	TRBV7-2	TRBJ2-7	.
CASSLVLAVKETQYF	TGTGCCAGCAGCTTAGTCCTAGCGGTAAAAGAGACCCAGTACTTC	TRBD2	TRBV11-2	TRBJ2-5	once
CASTRQGAEGNTIYF	TGTGCCAGTACCCGACAGGGGGCTGAAGGAAACACCATATATTTT	TRBD1	TRBV19	TRBJ1-3	.
CASSQASIAYEQYF	TGTGCCAGCAGCCAAGCGTCGATAGCCTACGAGCAGTACTTC	.	TRBV3-1/TRBV3-2	TRBJ2-7	.
CASSEGPTGDFGYEQYF	TGTGCCAGTAGCGAGGGGCCGACAGGCGACTTCGGGTACGAGCAGTACTTC	.	TRBV19	TRBJ2-7	once
CASSPRVGGELFF	TGTGCCAGCAGCCCGCGGGTCGGGGGGGAGCTGTTTTTT	.	TRBV9	TRBJ2-2	.
CASSLSMSKETQYF	TGTGCCAGCAGCTTGAGCATGAGTAAAGAGACCCAGTACTTC	.	TRBV7-2	TRBJ2-5	.